Below, 20 T cell receptor beta chains from the same sample are listed, as sequenced in a study of early T cells in non-severe SARS-CoV-2 infection (dated by TCRdb to the early 2020s). The library was prepared using 5' RACE. Instrument used: NextSeq 500. Using fastp at Q25 and MiXCR, TCRdb reprocessed the public reads and kept productive beta chains. Each CDR3 protein appears once, grouped with its most common genes and DNA. The table for this sample lists 55,000 to 75,000 distinct CDR3 sequences; about 6% of them were counted only once. The ten largest clones take up about 3.4% of the sample. The sequences come from whole blood, collected at baseline. These receptors came from an adult who was a healthcare worker with PCR-confirmed SARS-CoV-2 infection or an uninfected control (not recorded which).

The chain combines TRBV9 with TRBJ2-7; D not certain. Trimming pared 2 bases from V and 2 bases from J, leaving 14 bases between. This CDR3 has 15 amino acids. Per the germline V gene, CDR1 is SGDLS and CDR2 is YYNGEE. CDR3 coding DNA: TGTGCCAGCAGCGTCTACCCCACTGGACCCTACGAGCAGTACTTC. It encodes CASSVYPTGPYEQYF.

This clonotype showed up many times. This rearrangement joins TRBV25-1 to TRBJ2-7; TRBD1 matches 7 bases. The CDR3 covers 18 residues. The V gene's germline CDR1 is MGHDK and CDR2 SYGVNS. Germline trimming cut 5 bases from V and 0 bases from J; bases unmatched to any gene: 16. CDR3 protein: CASSHTPGVGQSSYEQYF. In DNA form, the CDR3 reads TGTGCCAGCAGTCACACCCCAGGAGTGGGACAGAGCTCCTACGAGCAGTACTTC.

V and J are TRBV29-1 and TRBJ2-7, with 8 bases lining up with TRBD1. V shed 6 bases and J 2 bases; nucleotides not matched to a gene: 12. The CDR3 has 15 residues. CDR1 is SQVTM, CDR2 ANQGSEA, per germline. The CDR3 reads CSVETRDRGPYEQYF. The CDR3 bases are TGCAGCGTCGAGACCAGAGACAGGGGCCCCTACGAGCAGTACTTC.

The V gene is TRBV9, the J gene TRBJ2-3; TRBD2 agrees at 7 bases. V shed 0 bases and J 5 bases; nucleotides not matched to a gene: 12. Per germline, CDR1 SGDLS and CDR2 YYNGEE. The CDR3 runs to 17 residues. The CDR3: CASSVEGGRAVGDTQYF. CDR3 DNA: TGTGCCAGCAGCGTAGAGGGAGGGAGGGCCGTTGGAGATACGCAGTATTTT.

This clonotype was observed at least ten times. V gene TRBV11-3 combines with J gene TRBJ2-2; D not certain. The CDR3 has 12 residues. V was trimmed by 5 bases and J by 2 bases, leaving 3 bases between them. Per the germline V gene, CDR1 is SGHNT and CDR2 is YENEEA. The CDR3 loop reads CASSLNTGELFF. Here the CDR3 DNA reads TGTGCCAGCAGCCTAAACACCGGGGAGCTGTTTTTT.

This clonotype was picked up many times. The chain couples TRBV3-1 to TRBJ2-1; 9 bases map to TRBD1. Germline values: CDR1 LGHDT, CDR2 YNNKEL (reference sequence). This CDR3 is built from 15 residues. The ends lost 1 base at V and 5 bases at J; junction bases unmatched: 3. The CDR3 DNA reads TGTGCCAGCAGCCAAGCCGGGACAGGGAACAATGAGCAGTTCTTC. It encodes CASSQAGTGNNEQFF.

The sample holds a few counts of this clonotype. The rearrangement joins TRBV20-1 to TRBJ2-7, with D unresolved. The CDR3 sequence is 17 residues long. V lost 3 bases, J lost 1 base, and 22 bases lay in between. CDR1 is DFQATT and CDR2 is SNEGSKA in the germline V gene (reference sequence). CDR3 in DNA: TGCAGTGCTAGTAGAGCGTCCGGTGCCGTGGGATCCTACGAGCAGTACTTC. Encoded protein: CSASRASGAVGSYEQYF.

In its sample, this clonotype was seen a few times. The chain combines TRBV20-1 with TRBJ1-5; the D gene is possibly TRBD1 (5 bases). Germline V CDR1 and CDR2: DFQATT, SNEGSKA (reference sequence). V was trimmed by 3 bases and J by 0 bases, leaving 12 bases between them. There are 15 residues in the CDR3. CDR3 residues: CSASTEGSSNQPQHF. CDR3 DNA sequence: TGCAGTGCTAGTACCGAGGGGAGTAGCAATCAGCCCCAGCATTTT.

This clonotype was observed a handful of times. The chain uses TRBV1 and TRBJ1-5. TRBV1 is listed as a pseudogene. CDR3 length equals 15 residues. The CDR3: CTSSQGGYSNQPQHF. The CDR3 DNA reads TGCACCAGCAGCCAAGGAGGATATAGCAATCAGCCCCAGCATTTT.

This clonotype was counted between two and nine times. The chain couples TRBV10-3 to TRBJ2-7; no definite D call. The CDR3 covers 14 residues. Germline loops: CDR1 ENHRY, CDR2 SYGVKD. The V end lost 4 bases, the J end lost 0 bases, and 10 bases lay between the germline ends. CDR3 sequence reads: CAISVRTSSYEQYF. DNA for the CDR3: TGTGCCATCAGTGTGAGGACCAGCTCCTACGAGCAGTACTTC.

This sequence joins TRBV28 and TRBJ2-1; D is possibly TRBD2 (6 bases). Per the germline V gene, CDR1 is MDHEN and CDR2 is SYDVKM. Trimming left V 8 bases short and J 6 bases short, with 17 bases between. The CDR3 length is 14 residues. The CDR3, as DNA: TGTGCCAGCGTGACGAATAGCGGCGGCAATGAGCAGTTCTTC. As protein: CASVTNSGGNEQFF.

The sample holds many counts of this clonotype. The chain combines TRBV20-1 with TRBJ1-5; no clear D gene. The germline V gene has CDR1 DFQATT and CDR2 SNEGSKA (reference sequence). V was clipped by 5 bases and J by 3 bases, with 14 bases between them. This CDR3 contains 14 residues. The CDR3 DNA reads TGCAGTGCTTTCACCGGGCAGTTCAATCAGCCCCAGCATTTT. It codes for CSAFTGQFNQPQHF.

This clonotype was seen at least ten times. The chain is built from TRBV9 and TRBJ2-1, with D possibly called TRBD1 or TRBD2 (7 bases each). CDR1 and CDR2 (germline): SGDLS, YYNGEE. V dropped 0 bases and J dropped 0 bases, with 16 bases sitting between them. CDR3 size: 18 residues. CDR3 nucleotides: TGTGCCAGCAGCGTAGAGAGGGGAGGGGGCAGCTCCTACAATGAGCAGTTCTTC. Encoded protein: CASSVERGGGSSYNEQFF.

The CDR3 DNA is TGTGCCAGCAGCTCTGGACTAGCGGGGAGCACAGATACGCAGTATTTT. Its protein is CASSSGLAGSTDTQYF. The chain joins TRBV7-9 to TRBJ2-3; 12 nucleotides match TRBD2. CDR1 and CDR2 from the germline V gene are SEHNR and FQNEAQ (reference sequence). J gave up 0 bases and V 4 bases, and 2 bases lay outside the gene matches. The CDR3 loop spans 16 amino acids.

The V and J genes are TRBV7-6 and TRBJ1-6; D gene uncertain. CDR3 size: 16 residues. The V gene lost 5 bases and the J gene lost 6 bases, with 17 bases spanning the gap. Germline CDR1 is SGHVS and CDR2 is FNYEAQ. The CDR3 loop is CASSELVRGSNSPLHF. In DNA form, the CDR3 reads TGTGCCAGCAGCGAATTAGTCCGGGGTTCTAATTCACCCCTCCACTTT.

The CDR3: CASSHVLNSYNEQFF. The CDR3 region has the DNA TGTGCCAGCAGCCATGTGCTAAACTCCTACAATGAGCAGTTCTTC. The rearrangement uses TRBV3-1 and TRBJ2-1; the D is unclear. Trimming pared 3 bases from V and 0 bases from J, leaving 9 bases between. Germline V CDR1 and CDR2: LGHDT, YNNKEL (reference sequence). CDR3 length: 15 amino acids.

In regard to this clonotype: A much larger clone is a single base away; this may be a read error. The gene calls are TRBV6-5 and TRBJ1-2; 7 positions agree with TRBD1. In germline, CDR1 is MNHEY, CDR2 SVGAGI. V dropped 8 bases and J dropped 4; count of bases not matched to a gene: 10. The length of the CDR3 is 14 residues. CDR3 loop: CASQRTGESYGYTF. In DNA, the CDR3 is TGTGCCAGCCAGAGAACAGGGGAAAGCTATGGCTACACCTTC.

This clonotype was observed at least ten times. The J gene is TRBJ2-1, the V gene TRBV21-1; the DNA was not used to check the table's D call, TRBD1. TRBV21-1 is a documented pseudogene. The CDR3 is made up of 15 amino acids. In DNA, the CDR3 is TGTGCCAGCAGTCCTGAGGGGCAGGGCGCAAATGAGCAGTTCTTC. Amino acids: CASSPEGQGANEQFF.

This chain uses TRBV18 with TRBJ2-1, with TRBD2 matching 11 bases. The length of the CDR3 is 15 residues. V lost 3 bases, J lost 7 bases, and 5 bases stayed unmatched. Germline V gene data show CDR1 as KGHSH and CDR2 as LQKENI. In DNA, the CDR3 is TGTGCCAGCTCACCCTTGTTAGCGGGAGGGAATGAGCAGTTCTTC. Translating gives CASSPLLAGGNEQFF.

Ten or more counts support this clonotype. This chain joins TRBV29-1 and TRBJ1-2; no reliable D call. The CDR3 runs to 8 residues. The V gene lost 7 bases and the J gene lost 6 bases, with 3 bases spanning the gap. Germline V CDR1 and CDR2: SQVTM, ANQGSEA. Here the CDR3 reads CSADGYTF. CDR3 nucleotides: TGCAGCGCCGATGGCTACACCTTC. Drawing the rest from reference TRBV29-1 and TRBJ1-2, the complete variable domain is SAVISQKPSRDICQRGTSLTIQCQVDSQVTMMFWYRQQPGQSLTLIATANQGSEATYESGFVIDKFPISRPNLTFSTLTVSNMSPEDSSIYLCSADGYTFGSGTRLTVV.